This entry lists 3 T cell receptor beta chains sequenced from one sample in a study of blood T cells in healthy people across ages. Using a J-beta primer mix together with a sample-barcoded 5' primer, a second PCR was run for roughly 6 to 12 cycles. MiXCR was run by TCRdb on the 5' RACE reads, yielding one entry per CDR3 protein. Altogether roughly 730,000 distinct CDR3 sequences are present, roughly three fifths being singletons, with the ten largest covering 20% to 30%. The specimen sequenced was blood. These receptors all stem from a man in his forties or fifties in good health.

As for this clonotype: A much larger clone differs from this one at a single base, so this may be a read error. The chain recombines TRBV20-1 with TRBJ2-5, with TRBD2 matching 12 bases. After removal of 6 bases from V and 5 bases from J, the junction contained 10 bases not matched to a gene. The CDR3 contains 15 residues. From germline, CDR1 is DFQATT and CDR2 SNEGSKA (reference sequence). The CDR3, as DNA: TGCAGTGCCGCACTAGCGGGGGGCACTTGGGAGACCCAGTACTTC. It is translated as CSAALAGGTWETQYF.

This clonotype appeared once. The chain uses TRBV20-1 and TRBJ2-3, with unresolved D. The CDR3 is 14 amino acids. V lost 1 base and J 1 base, leaving 9 bases between the germline ends. Germline values: CDR1 DFQATT, CDR2 SNEGSKA (reference sequence). The CDR3 sequence is CSARALVGTDTQYF. Written as DNA, the CDR3 is TGCAGTGCTAGAGCGCTAGTGGGCACAGATACGCAGTATTTT.

This chain connects TRBV4-2 to TRBJ2-5; TRBD1 is a possible D gene (6 bases). CDR1 LGHNA and CDR2 YNFKEQ come from the germline V gene. The CDR3 has 17 amino acids. The V gene lost 1 base and the J gene lost 1 base, with 16 bases spanning the gap. In DNA form, the CDR3 reads TGTGCCAGCAGCCAAGGCGGGCCAGGGGCAATCCAAGAGACCCAGTACTTC. Translated, it gives CASSQGGPGAIQETQYF.